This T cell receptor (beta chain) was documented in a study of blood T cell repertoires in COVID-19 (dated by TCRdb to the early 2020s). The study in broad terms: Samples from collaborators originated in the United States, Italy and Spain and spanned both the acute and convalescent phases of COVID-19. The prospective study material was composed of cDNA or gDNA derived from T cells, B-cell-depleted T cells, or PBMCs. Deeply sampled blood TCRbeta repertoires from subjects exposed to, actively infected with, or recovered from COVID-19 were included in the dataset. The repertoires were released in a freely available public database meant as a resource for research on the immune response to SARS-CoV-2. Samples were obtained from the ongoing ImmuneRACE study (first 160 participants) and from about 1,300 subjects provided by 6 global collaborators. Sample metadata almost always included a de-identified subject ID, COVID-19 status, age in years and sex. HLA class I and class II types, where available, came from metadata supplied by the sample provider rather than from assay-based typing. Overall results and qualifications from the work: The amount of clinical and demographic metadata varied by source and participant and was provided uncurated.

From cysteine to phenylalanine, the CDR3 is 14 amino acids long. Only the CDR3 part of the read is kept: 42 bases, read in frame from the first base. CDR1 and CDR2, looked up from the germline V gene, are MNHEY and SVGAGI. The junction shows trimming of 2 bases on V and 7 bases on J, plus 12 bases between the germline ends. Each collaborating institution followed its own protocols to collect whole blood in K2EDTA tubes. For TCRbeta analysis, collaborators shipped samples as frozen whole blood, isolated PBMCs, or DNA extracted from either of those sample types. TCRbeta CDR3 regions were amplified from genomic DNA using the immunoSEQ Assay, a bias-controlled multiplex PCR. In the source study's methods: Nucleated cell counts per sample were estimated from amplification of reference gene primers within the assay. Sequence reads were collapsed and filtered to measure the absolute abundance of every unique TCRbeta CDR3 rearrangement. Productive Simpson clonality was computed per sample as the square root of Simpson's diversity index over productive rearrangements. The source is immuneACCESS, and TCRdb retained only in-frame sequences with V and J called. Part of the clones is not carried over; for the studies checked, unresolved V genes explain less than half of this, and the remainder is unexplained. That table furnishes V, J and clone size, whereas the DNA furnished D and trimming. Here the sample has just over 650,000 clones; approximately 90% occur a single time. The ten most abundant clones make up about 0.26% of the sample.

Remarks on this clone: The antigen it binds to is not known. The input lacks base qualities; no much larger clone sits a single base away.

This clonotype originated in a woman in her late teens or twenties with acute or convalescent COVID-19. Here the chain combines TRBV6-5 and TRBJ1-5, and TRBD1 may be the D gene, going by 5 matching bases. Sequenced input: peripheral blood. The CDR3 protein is CASSYVAGRQPQHF. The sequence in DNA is TGTGCCAGCAGTTACGTGGCAGGGAGGCAGCCCCAGCATTTT.